These 24 T cell receptor beta chains were all obtained from the same sample, sequenced in a study of cytomegalovirus exposure and HLA in healthy donors (dated by TCRdb to about 2017). The library was built by means of the immunoSEQ multiplex PCR assay. For the multiplex PCR, a mixture combining 60 forward primers for TCR Vbeta segments and 13 reverse primers for TCR Jbeta segments was used. The clones in this table, taken by TCRdb from immuneACCESS, are in-frame only. Not every clone is retained; where verified, under half of the shortfall comes from an unresolved V gene, and the cause of the rest is unknown. This sample has about 90,000 clones in its table, and roughly 84% of those were observed once. The top ten clonotypes cover approximately 2.6% of the sample. The specimen was PBMCs. All receptors derive from a man between 25 and 39 years old in good health and CMV-seronegative.

The sample holds a few counts of this clone. The chain has TRBV10-3 and TRBJ1-1; tentative D call: TRBD1 (6 bases). The CDR3 is made up of 16 amino acids. V lost 2 bases to trimming and J lost 0 bases, with 13 bases between them. Germline V CDR1 and CDR2: ENHRY, SYGVKD. The CDR3 spells CAISEEGTTLNTEAFF. CDR3 coding DNA: TGTGCCATCAGTGAGGAGGGGACAACTTTGAACACTGAAGCTTTCTTT.

The rearrangement joins TRBV6-5 to TRBJ1-6, with TRBD1 as a possible D gene (5 bases). V was clipped by 0 bases and J by 9 bases, with 12 bases between them. This CDR3 has 15 amino acids. CDR1 MNHEY and CDR2 SVGAGI come from the germline V gene. Here the CDR3 DNA reads TGTGCCAGCAGTTACTCGACGGGGAGGGGTTCACCCCTCCACTTT. This codes for CASSYSTGRGSPLHF.

This chain uses TRBV5-1 with TRBJ2-7, with a weak D call TRBD2 (5 bases). This CDR3 is 14 amino acids long. Between the trimmed V and J ends, which lost 4 bases and 5 bases, there was a span of 16 bases. From germline, CDR1 is SGHRS and CDR2 YFSETQ. The CDR3: CASSMEPSRHEQYF. CDR3 bases: TGCGCCAGCAGCATGGAGCCTAGCCGCCACGAGCAGTACTTC.

The chain combines TRBV7-9 with TRBJ1-5; D remains ambiguous. The CDR3 has 15 amino acids. The germline gives CDR1 SEHNR, CDR2 FQNEAQ (reference sequence). Trimming left V 5 bases short and J 1 base short, with 12 bases between. The CDR3 region is CASSEGGQSNQPQHF. The CDR3 DNA is TGTGCCAGCAGCGAAGGAGGGCAGAGCAATCAGCCCCAGCATTTT.

Only a few counts were recorded for this clone. The chain links TRBV4-3 to TRBJ1-5, with D tentatively TRBD1 (6 bases). V dropped 2 bases and J dropped 7 bases, with 21 bases sitting between them. The CDR3 loop spans 17 amino acids. Germline CDR1 LGHNA, CDR2 YSLEER. For the CDR3, the DNA is TGCGCCAGCAGCCAATCTGGCTTTGGGGGCGCTAAACAGCCCCAGCATTTT. It is translated as CASSQSGFGGAKQPQHF.

The chain uses TRBV19 and TRBJ1-4, with 8 bases identical to TRBD1. The J segment lost 0 bases and the V segment lost 6 bases, leaving 6 bases of the junction unmatched. This CDR3 spans 16 amino acids. Germline lookup yields CDR1 LNHDA and CDR2 SQIVND (reference sequence). The CDR3 is CASRTGQGPTNEKLFF. CDR3 nucleotide sequence: TGTGCCAGTAGAACCGGACAGGGCCCAACTAATGAAAAACTGTTTTTT.

In its sample, this clone was seen a few times. The chain carries TRBV19 and TRBJ1-3, with D uncertain. The germline V gene has CDR1 LNHDA and CDR2 SQIVND (reference sequence). With 6 bases removed from V and 0 bases from J, the gap between germline ends came to 9 bases. The CDR3 is made up of 14 amino acids. CDR3 amino acids: CASSLPFSGNTIYF. The CDR3 DNA sequence: TGTGCCAGTAGCCTACCCTTCTCTGGAAACACCATATATTTT. Combining the CDR3 with reference TRBV19 and TRBJ1-3 gives the whole variable domain DGGITQSPKYLFRKEGQNVTLSCEQNLNHDAMYWYRQDPGQGLRLIYYSQIVNDFQKGDIAEGYSVSREKKESFPLTVTSAQKNPTAFYLCASSLPFSGNTIYFGEGSWLTVV.

This chain links TRBV10-2 with TRBJ2-7; 7 nucleotides agree with TRBD2. CDR1 is WSHSY and CDR2 is SAAADI in the germline V gene. The V gene end was trimmed by 2 bases and the J gene end by 6 bases; junction bases not matched to a gene: 7. The CDR3 is 14 amino acids. CDR3 sequence (DNA): TGCGCCAGCAGTGAGCTCCCGGGGGGATCCGAGCAGTACTTC. Translated, it gives CASSELPGGSEQYF.

The rearrangement links TRBV2 to TRBJ2-1; D is possibly TRBD2 (6 bases). Deletions cut 11 bases from V and 0 bases from J, with 8 bases between. Germline-derived CDR1 and CDR2 are SNHLY and FYNNEI. The CDR3 runs to 12 residues. The CDR3 loop reads CAGGSSYNEQFF. For the CDR3, the DNA is TGTGCCGGGGGGAGCTCCTACAATGAGCAGTTCTTC.

This clone was seen once. DNA for the CDR3: TGTGCCAGCAGCGCCTCCCAGAACAAACCCTATGGCTACACCTTC. Amino acid sequence: CASSASQNKPYGYTF. The rearrangement links TRBV9 to TRBJ1-2; the D is unclear. Germline CDR1 and CDR2: SGDLS and YYNGEE. This CDR3 has 15 amino acids. Trimming removed 3 bases at V and 4 bases at J, with 16 bases between.

In its sample, this clone was seen once. The V call is TRBV5-1, the J call TRBJ2-7; possible D gene TRBD2, 5 bases. CDR3 size: 16 residues. CDR1 and CDR2 from the germline V gene are SGHRS and YFSETQ. Trimming removed 4 bases from V and 0 bases from J, with 17 bases in between. The chain's CDR3 is CASSPAGLPISYEQYF. CDR3 sequence (DNA): TGCGCCAGCAGCCCCGCCGGACTTCCCATCTCCTACGAGCAGTACTTC.

This chain uses TRBV2 with TRBJ2-7; TRBD1 is a possible D gene (6 bases). The V end lost 10 bases, the J end lost 3 bases, and 19 bases lay between the germline ends. The length of the CDR3 is 14 residues. Looked up from germline, CDR1 is SNHLY and CDR2 is FYNNEI. The chain's CDR3 is CATTAGEANYEQYF. DNA of the CDR3: TGTGCCACCACTGCAGGGGAAGCCAACTACGAGCAGTACTTC.

This clone has more than one count but fewer than ten. The V gene is TRBV14, the J gene TRBJ1-2; no clear D gene. The germline V gene has CDR1 SGHDN and CDR2 FVKESK. With 2 bases removed from V and 6 bases from J, the gap between germline ends came to 10 bases. The CDR3 spans 13 residues. The chain's CDR3 is CASSQQALDGYTF. In DNA, the CDR3 is TGTGCCAGCAGCCAACAGGCCCTGGATGGCTACACCTTC.

In its sample, this clone was seen once. The chain recombines TRBV6-5 with TRBJ1-1; 10 bases are a match to TRBD1. Germline V lookup: CDR1 MNHEY, CDR2 SVGAGI. With V trimmed by 6 bases and J by 5 bases, 6 bases remained unmatched. CDR3 length: 14 residues. Written as DNA, the CDR3 is TGTGCCAGCAGGACGGGACAGGGGAATACTGAAGCTTTCTTT. It translates to CASRTGQGNTEAFF.

The CDR3 DNA is TGTGCCTGGACCCCAGGGGGAGGAGGCTACACCTTC. Encoded protein: CAWTPGGGGYTF. The rearrangement joins TRBV30 to TRBJ1-2; 7 nucleotides align to TRBD1. The length of the CDR3 is 12 residues. Germline lookup yields CDR1 GTSNPN and CDR2 SVGIG (reference sequence). J gave up 8 bases and V 4 bases, and 7 bases lay outside the gene matches.

The chain recombines TRBV19 with TRBJ1-5; no definite D call. Germline V gene lookup returns CDR1 LNHDA and CDR2 SQIVND (reference sequence). The V gene lost 5 bases and the J gene lost 0 bases, with 8 bases spanning the gap. This CDR3 is 14 amino acids long. The DNA of the CDR3 is TGTGCCAGTAGTCTACCTTATAGCAATCAGCCCCAGCATTTT. Translating gives CASSLPYSNQPQHF.

A few counts support this clone. The chain recombines TRBV10-3 with TRBJ2-3, with TRBD2 as a possible D gene (6 bases). This CDR3 contains 13 residues. Per germline, CDR1 ENHRY and CDR2 SYGVKD. Trimming removed 11 bases at V and 6 bases at J, with 18 bases between. The CDR3 DNA reads TGTGCCTCCAGCGGGCCAGGAGGGGATACGCAGTATTTT. This gives the protein CASSGPGGDTQYF.

The genes are TRBV2 and TRBJ2-2; 8 bases align to TRBD1. Trimming removed 5 bases from V and 3 bases from J; junction bases left unmatched: 5. The CDR3 has 15 residues. Per the germline V gene, CDR1 is SNHLY and CDR2 is FYNNEI. This CDR3 reads CASSSGGGYTGELFF. For the CDR3, the DNA is TGTGCCAGCAGTTCAGGGGGCGGGTACACCGGGGAGCTGTTTTTT.

The table lists this clone with a count of one. The chain couples TRBV25-1 to TRBJ2-3; 7 positions agree with TRBD2. Looked up from germline, CDR1 is MGHDK and CDR2 is SYGVNS. The CDR3 is made up of 15 amino acids. After removal of 4 bases from V and 2 bases from J, the junction contained 6 bases not matched to a gene. The DNA for the CDR3 is TGTGCCAGCAGTGGAGGGAGCGGGAACACAGATACGCAGTATTTT. It specifies CASSGGSGNTDTQYF. Together with reference TRBV25-1 and TRBJ2-3, the CDR3 gives the full variable domain: EADIYQTPRYLVIGTGKKITLECSQTMGHDKMYWYQQDPGMELHLIHYSYGVNSTEKGDLSSESTVSRIRTEHFPLTLESARPSHTSQYLCASSGGSGNTDTQYFGPGTRLTVL.

This chain links TRBV6-1 with TRBJ2-5; a weak D match, TRBD1 (5 bases). Trimming removed 0 bases at V and 7 bases at J, with 15 bases between. The V gene's germline CDR1 is MNHNS and CDR2 SASEGT. The CDR3 runs to 15 residues. The CDR3 DNA reads TGTGCCAGCAGTGAAGCATTTGAGACAGCCGGGACCCAGTACTTC. It yields the protein CASSEAFETAGTQYF.

The chain couples TRBV5-6 to TRBJ1-2; D perhaps matches TRBD1 (5 bases). Germline V lookup: CDR1 SGHDT, CDR2 YYEEEE. This CDR3 is 14 amino acids long. The V end lost 4 bases, the J end lost 3 bases, and 13 bases lay between the germline ends. The CDR3 here is CASSAQDRYYGYTF. The CDR3 nucleotides read TGTGCCAGCAGCGCCCAAGACAGATACTATGGCTACACCTTC.

Only a few counts were recorded for this clone. This chain links TRBV18 with TRBJ2-1; 7 bases are a match to TRBD2. Per the germline V gene, CDR1 is KGHSH and CDR2 is LQKENI. This CDR3 has 17 amino acids. V dropped 2 bases and J dropped 3; count of bases not matched to a gene: 10. CDR3 sequence reads: CASSPYGGVKIYNEQFF. CDR3 nucleotides: TGTGCCAGCTCACCATATGGGGGGGTCAAAATCTACAATGAGCAGTTCTTC.

The chain combines TRBV7-9 with TRBJ1-1, with no clear D. Germline loops: CDR1 SEHNR, CDR2 FQNEAQ (reference sequence). The CDR3 spans 12 residues. V dropped 3 bases and J dropped 3 bases, with 5 bases sitting between them. Written as DNA, the CDR3 is TGTGCCAGCAGCTTCCAGGACACTGAAGCTTTCTTT. It is translated as CASSFQDTEAFF.

The chain employs TRBV4-2 and TRBJ1-1, with 7 bases aligning to TRBD1. The ends lost 1 base at V and 6 bases at J; junction bases unmatched: 8. Germline V lookup: CDR1 LGHNA, CDR2 YNFKEQ. CDR3 length: 15 amino acids. CDR3: CASSQGEGARSEAFF. CDR3 in DNA: TGTGCCAGCAGCCAAGGCGAGGGGGCGAGATCTGAAGCTTTCTTT.